This T cell receptor (beta chain) was observed in a study of blood T cell repertoires in COVID-19. Study-level information: Samples taken during acute and convalescent COVID-19 were collected in the United States, Italy and Spain.

Original data processing: Reference gene primer amplification in the assay estimated nucleated cell counts. Only in-frame clones appear in the TCRdb table, and some are missing; sequencing was by immunoSEQ multiplex PCR. V and J calls and clone size are as listed in that table; D and trimming were resolved from the DNA. The repertoire consists of about 57,000 clones, with roughly 86% occurring once and the leading ten covering 8.2%. This clone was seen just once. CDR3 length equals 13 residues. The V and J ends lost 5 bases and 4 bases respectively, with 8 bases between them. The chain couples TRBV12-3 or TRBV12-4 to TRBJ2-2; tentative D call: TRBD1 (6 bases). Sequencing input: peripheral blood. The sequence derives from an elderly woman with acute or convalescent COVID-19. The CDR3 region has the DNA TGTGCCAGCAGTGGACAGCTCACCGGGGAGCTGTTTTTT. Protein sequence: CASSGQLTGELFF.